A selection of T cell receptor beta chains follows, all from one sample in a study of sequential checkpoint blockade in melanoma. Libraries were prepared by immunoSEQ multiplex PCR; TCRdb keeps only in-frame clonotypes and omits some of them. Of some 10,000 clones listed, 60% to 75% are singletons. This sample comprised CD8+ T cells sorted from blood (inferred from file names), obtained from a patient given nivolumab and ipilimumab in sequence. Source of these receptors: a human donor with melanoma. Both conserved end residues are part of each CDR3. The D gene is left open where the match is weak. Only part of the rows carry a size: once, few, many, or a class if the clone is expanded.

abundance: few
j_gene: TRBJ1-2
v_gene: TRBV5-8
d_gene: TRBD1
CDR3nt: TGTGCCAGCAGCTACGGGACAGGGCTAGGGTATGGCTACACCTTC
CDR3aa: CASSYGTGLGYGYTF

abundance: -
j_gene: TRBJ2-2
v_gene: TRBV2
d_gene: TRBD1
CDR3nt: TGTGCCGGCCGGGACAGTAAAAACTCGAACACCGGGGAGCTGTTTTTT
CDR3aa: CAGRDSKNSNTGELFF

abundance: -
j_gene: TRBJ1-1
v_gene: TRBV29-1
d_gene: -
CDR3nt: TGCAGCGTCCTTGACACTGAAGCTTTCTTT
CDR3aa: CSVLDTEAFF

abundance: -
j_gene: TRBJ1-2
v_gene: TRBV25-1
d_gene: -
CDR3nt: TGTGCCAGCAGTGGCCCCCTCCGACAGGACTATGGCTACACCTTC
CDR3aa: CASSGPLRQDYGYTF

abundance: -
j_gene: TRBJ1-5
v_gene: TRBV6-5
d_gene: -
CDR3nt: TGTGCCAGCAGTGAAGAAGCCCATCAGCCCCAGCATTTT
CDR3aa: CASSEEAHQPQHF

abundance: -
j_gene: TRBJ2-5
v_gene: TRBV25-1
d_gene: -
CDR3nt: TGTGCCAGCAGTGAATATGCCCCTAAGGAGACCCAGTACTTC
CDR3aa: CASSEYAPKETQYF

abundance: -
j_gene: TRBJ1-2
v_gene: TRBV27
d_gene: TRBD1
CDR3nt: TGTGCCAGCTCGGGACAGAGTAACTATGGCTACACCTTC
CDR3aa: CASSGQSNYGYTF

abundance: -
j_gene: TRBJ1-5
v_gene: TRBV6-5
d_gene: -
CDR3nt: TGTGCCAGCGGACATAGCAATCAGCCCCAGCATTTT
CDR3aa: CASGHSNQPQHF

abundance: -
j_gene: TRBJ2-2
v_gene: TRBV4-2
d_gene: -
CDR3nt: TGTGCCAGCAGCCAAGATAGGGGCCCCGGGGAGCTGTTTTTT
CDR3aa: CASSQDRGPGELFF

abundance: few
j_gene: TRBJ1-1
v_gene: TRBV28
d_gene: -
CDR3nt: TGTGCCAGCACCGAGCGGGCGGTGAACACTGAAGCTTTCTTT
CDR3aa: CASTERAVNTEAFF

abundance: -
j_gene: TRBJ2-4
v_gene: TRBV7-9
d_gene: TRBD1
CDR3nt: TGTGCCAGCAGATTAGCAGGGGGCGAGGCGAACATTCAGTACTTC
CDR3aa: CASRLAGGEANIQYF

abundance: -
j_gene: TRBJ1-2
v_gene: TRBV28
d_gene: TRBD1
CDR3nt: TGTGCCAGCAGCCCCCTCCCGACAGGGGCCTCCTATGGCTACACCTTC
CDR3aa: CASSPLPTGASYGYTF

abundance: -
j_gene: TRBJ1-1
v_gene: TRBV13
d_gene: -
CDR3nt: TGTGCCAGCAGCTTAGCAGGTACCGAGGGGAACACTGAAGCTTTCTTT
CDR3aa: CASSLAGTEGNTEAFF

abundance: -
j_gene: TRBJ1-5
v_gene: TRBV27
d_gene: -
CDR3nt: TGTGCCAGCACCCCCGGGGGGGGGCAGCCCCAGCATTTT
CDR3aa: CASTPGGGQPQHF

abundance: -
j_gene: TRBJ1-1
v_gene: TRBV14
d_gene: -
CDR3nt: TGTGCCAGCACCCCGGCCGGGGACACTGAAGCTTTCTTT
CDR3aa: CASTPAGDTEAFF

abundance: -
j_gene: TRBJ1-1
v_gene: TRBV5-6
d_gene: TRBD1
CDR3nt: TGTGCCAGCAGCGGGGGGACAGGGGGTAAGGATGCTGAAGCTTTCTTT
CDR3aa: CASSGGTGGKDAEAFF

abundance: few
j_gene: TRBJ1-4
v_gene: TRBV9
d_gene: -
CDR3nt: TGTGCCAGCAGCGTGGGAGGGGATGAAAAACTGTTTTTT
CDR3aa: CASSVGGDEKLFF

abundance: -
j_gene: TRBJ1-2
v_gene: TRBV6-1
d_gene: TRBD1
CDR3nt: TGTGCCAGCAGTGAAGGGGAGACAGGGACCTACTATGGCTACACCTTC
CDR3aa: CASSEGETGTYYGYTF

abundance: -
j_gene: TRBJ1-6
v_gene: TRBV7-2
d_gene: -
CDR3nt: TGTGCCAGCAGCTTATTTTCAAGGGGATATAATTCACCCCTCCACTTT
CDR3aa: CASSLFSRGYNSPLHF

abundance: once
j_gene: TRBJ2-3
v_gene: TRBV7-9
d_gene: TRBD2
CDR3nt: TGTGCCAGCAGCTCCCAGCGTACTAGCGGGAGGTCAGGCACAGATACGCAGTATTTT
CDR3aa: CASSSQRTSGRSGTDTQYF

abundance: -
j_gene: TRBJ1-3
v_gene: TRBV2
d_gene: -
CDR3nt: TGTGCCAGCAGATTCGGGGATCCACCCTCTGGAAACACCATATATTTT
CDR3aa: CASRFGDPPSGNTIYF

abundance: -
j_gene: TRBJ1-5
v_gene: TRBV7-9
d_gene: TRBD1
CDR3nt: TGTGCCAGCAGCCCGCAAGGGACAGGGGGCCAGCCCCAGCATTTT
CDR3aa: CASSPQGTGGQPQHF

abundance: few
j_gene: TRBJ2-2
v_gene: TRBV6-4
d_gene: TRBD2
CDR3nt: TGTGCCAGCAGTGTAGCGGGAGACACCGGGGAGCTGTTTTTT
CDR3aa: CASSVAGDTGELFF

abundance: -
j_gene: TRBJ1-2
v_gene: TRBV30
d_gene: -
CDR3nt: TGTGCCTGGATGGGAGGGGGAGTGGGTGGCTACACCTTC
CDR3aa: CAWMGGGVGGYTF

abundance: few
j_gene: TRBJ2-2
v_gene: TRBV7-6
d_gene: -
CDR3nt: TGTGCCAGCAGCTTAGGTTGGGGGCCCGAGCTGTTTTTT
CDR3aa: CASSLGWGPELFF

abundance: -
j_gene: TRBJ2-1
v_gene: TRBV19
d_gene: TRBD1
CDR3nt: TGTGCCAGTAGTCTAGGACAGGGAATCCTCAATGAGCAGTTCTTC
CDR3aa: CASSLGQGILNEQFF

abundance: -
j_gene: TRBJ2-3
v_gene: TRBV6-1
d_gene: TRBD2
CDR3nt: TGTGCCAGCAGTGAAGCAGCGGGGGGGCCAGATACGCAGTATTTT
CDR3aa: CASSEAAGGPDTQYF

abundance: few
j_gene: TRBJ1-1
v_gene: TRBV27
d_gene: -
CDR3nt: TGTGCCAGCAGTCCGGACACAACGAACACTGAAGCTTTCTTT
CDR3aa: CASSPDTTNTEAFF

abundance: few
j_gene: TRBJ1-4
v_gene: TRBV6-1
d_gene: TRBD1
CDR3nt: TGTGCCAGCAGTGAAGGAGGGACAGGGTATGAAAAACTGTTTTTT
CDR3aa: CASSEGGTGYEKLFF

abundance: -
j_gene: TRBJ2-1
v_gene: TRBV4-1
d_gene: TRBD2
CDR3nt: TGCGCCAGCAGCCAAGATCGCGGGAGAAACTACAATGAGCAGTTCTTC
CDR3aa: CASSQDRGRNYNEQFF

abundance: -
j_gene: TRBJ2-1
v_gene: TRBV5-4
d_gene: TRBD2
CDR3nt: TGTGCCAGCAGCTGGGGACTACCAACGTCGGATGAGCAGTTCTTC
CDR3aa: CASSWGLPTSDEQFF

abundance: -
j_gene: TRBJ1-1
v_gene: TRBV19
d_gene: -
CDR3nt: TGTGCCAGTAGTTCGGGGGGACTCTTTACGGAAGCTTTCTTT
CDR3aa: CASSSGGLFTEAFF

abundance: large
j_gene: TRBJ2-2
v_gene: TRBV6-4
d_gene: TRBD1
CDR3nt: TGTGCCAGCAGTGACGGACAGGACACCGGGGAGCTGTTTTTT
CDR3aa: CASSDGQDTGELFF

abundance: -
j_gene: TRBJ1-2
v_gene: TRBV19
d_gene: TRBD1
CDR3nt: TGTGCCAGTAGTACCTCCCGGGACAGGGAACAGGGCTACACCTTC
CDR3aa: CASSTSRDREQGYTF

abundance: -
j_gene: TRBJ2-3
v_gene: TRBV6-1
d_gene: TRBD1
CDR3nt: TGTGCCAGCACACAGGGGGCAGAAGATACGCAGTATTTT
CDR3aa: CASTQGAEDTQYF

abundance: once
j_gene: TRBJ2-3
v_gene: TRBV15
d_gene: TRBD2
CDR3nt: TGTGCCACCAGCAGGGGGACTAGCGGCACAGATACGCAGTATTTT
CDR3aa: CATSRGTSGTDTQYF

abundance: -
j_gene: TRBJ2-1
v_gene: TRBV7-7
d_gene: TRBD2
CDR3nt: TGTGCCAGCAGCCCCACGGGGGGGCCGAATGAGCAGTTCTTC
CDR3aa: CASSPTGGPNEQFF

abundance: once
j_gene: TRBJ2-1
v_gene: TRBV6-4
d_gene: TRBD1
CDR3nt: TGTGCCAGCAGCCCTGGGACAGGGGGGAATGAGCAGTTCTTC
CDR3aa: CASSPGTGGNEQFF

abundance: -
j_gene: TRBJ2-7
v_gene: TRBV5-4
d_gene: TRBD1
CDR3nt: TGTGCCAGCAGCTTCCCGGGACAGGGGTTCTACGAGCAGTACTTC
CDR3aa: CASSFPGQGFYEQYF

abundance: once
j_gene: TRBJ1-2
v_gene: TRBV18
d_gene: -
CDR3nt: TGTGCCAGCTCACCCCGGACAGTGGCCCTCTATGGCTACACCTTC
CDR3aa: CASSPRTVALYGYTF